One and the same sample provided the 9 T cell receptor beta chains below, sequenced in a study of T cells after yellow fever vaccination. MiXCR, run by TCRdb on the 5' RACE reads, gives a single entry per CDR3 protein. The profile covers nearly 300,000 distinct CDR3 sequences, with around 10% appearing a single time and around 3.5% taken by the ten largest. The sequencing here drew on CD4+ T cells sorted from PBMCs, taken 5 days after the yellow fever booster vaccination. All receptors derive from a man in his late teens or twenties who received the YFV17D yellow fever vaccine.

The table lists this clonotype with many counts. The J gene is TRBJ1-1, the V gene TRBV11-2; D perhaps matches TRBD1 (5 bases). CDR1 is SGHAT and CDR2 is FQNNGV in the germline V gene. The CDR3 runs 19 residues. V lost 1 base and J lost 1, with 22 bases in between. The CDR3, as DNA: TGTGCCAGCAGCTTAGTTCCCGCGCGGGGACGGTTAAAGAACACTGAAGCTTTCTTT. Its protein product is CASSLVPARGRLKNTEAFF.

Many counts were recorded for this clonotype. The chain has TRBV27 and TRBJ2-3; 8 bases map to TRBD2. The CDR3 contains 16 residues. With 2 bases clipped from V and 4 bases from J, the junction kept 8 bases outside the gene matches. Germline V gives CDR1 MNHEY, CDR2 SMNVEV (reference sequence). The CDR3 DNA follows: TGTGCCAGCAGTTTAGTGGGCGGGGGGCATGCAGATACGCAGTATTTT. Protein sequence: CASSLVGGGHADTQYF.

This clonotype came up many times. The V gene is TRBV6-5, the J gene TRBJ1-2; a weak D match, TRBD1 (6 bases). The CDR3 consists of 19 residues. The V end lost 0 bases, the J end lost 5 bases, and 25 bases lay between the germline ends. Germline assignment: CDR1 MNHEY and CDR2 SVGAGI. CDR3 sequence (DNA): TGTGCCAGCAGTTACTCGTCCTCCGGGAGCGGGGGCGCGAGTTATGGCTACACCTTC. Its translation: CASSYSSSGSGGASYGYTF.

This clonotype was counted between two and nine times. J is TRBJ1-2 and V is TRBV28; 7 nucleotides line up with TRBD1. The germline CDR1 and CDR2 sequences are MDHEN and SYDVKM. Trimming cost V 4 bases and J 8 bases; bases outside gene matches: 7. CDR3 length equals 13 residues. The CDR3 DNA reads TGTGCCAGCAGTTCTCAGGACAGGTCGGGCTACACCTTC. Protein: CASSSQDRSGYTF.

This clonotype showed up many times. The chain joins TRBV5-1 to TRBJ2-7; the D is unclear. Germline loops: CDR1 SGHRS, CDR2 YFSETQ. The CDR3 length is 14 residues. Between the trimmed V and J ends, which lost 0 bases and 4 bases, there was a span of 11 bases. The CDR3 spells CASSLAVGIYEQYF. The CDR3 region has the DNA TGCGCCAGCAGCTTGGCCGTGGGGATTTACGAGCAGTACTTC.

Here the CDR3 reads CASSQTRTRNTEAFF. DNA for the CDR3: TGTGCCAGCAGCCAGACGCGCACGAGGAACACTGAAGCTTTCTTT. The rearrangement joins TRBV7-3 to TRBJ1-1; no clear D gene. In germline, CDR1 is SGHTA, CDR2 FQGTGA. The CDR3 consists of 15 residues. V was pared by 5 bases and J by 1 base, with 14 bases between.

The chain links TRBV7-9 to TRBJ2-7; D perhaps matches TRBD2 (5 bases). Trimming removed 1 base at V and 9 bases at J, with 10 bases between. The CDR3 is made up of 12 amino acids. CDR1 and CDR2 from the germline V gene are SEHNR and FQNEAQ (reference sequence). This CDR3 reads CASSLEVGRQYV. The CDR3 nucleotides are TGTGCCAGCAGCTTAGAAGTTGGGAGGCAGTACGTC.

V is TRBV30 and J is TRBJ2-3; D unresolved. The CDR3 totals 13 residues. The germline V and J ends were trimmed by 0 bases and 0 bases, with 4 bases remaining between them. From germline, CDR1 is GTSNPN and CDR2 SVGIG (reference sequence). Written as DNA, the CDR3 is TGTGCCTGGAGTGTATTGAGCACAGATACGCAGTATTTT. Its translation is CAWSVLSTDTQYF.

As to this clonotype: It may be a read error: a sequence one base away is much more abundant. This chain uses TRBV4-3 with TRBJ2-1; D gene uncertain. The CDR3 length is 14 residues. In germline, CDR1 is LGHNA, CDR2 YSLEER. CDR3 sequence reads: CASSRAPSNNKQFF. DNA for the CDR3: TGCGCCAGCAGCCGAGCCCCCTCGAACAATAAGCAGTTCTTC.